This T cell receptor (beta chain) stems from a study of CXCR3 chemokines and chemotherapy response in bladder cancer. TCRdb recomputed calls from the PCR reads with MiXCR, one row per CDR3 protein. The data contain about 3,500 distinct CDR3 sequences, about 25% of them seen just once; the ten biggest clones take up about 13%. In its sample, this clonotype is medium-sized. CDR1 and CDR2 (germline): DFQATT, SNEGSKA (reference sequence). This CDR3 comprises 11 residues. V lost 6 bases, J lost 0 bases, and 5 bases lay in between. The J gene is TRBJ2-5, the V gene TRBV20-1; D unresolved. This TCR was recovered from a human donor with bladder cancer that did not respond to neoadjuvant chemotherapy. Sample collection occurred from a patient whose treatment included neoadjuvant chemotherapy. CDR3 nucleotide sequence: TGCAGTGCCACCAACCAAGAGACCCAGTACTTC. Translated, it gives CSATNQETQYF.